This T cell receptor (beta chain) is drawn from a study of cytomegalovirus exposure and HLA in healthy donors. Background on the study: Clustering assigned over 70% of the roughly 430 genotyped donors to the Caucasian-associated ancestry cluster. Study-wide results and limits: The study found most TCR sequences rare, yet found some public TCRs in many donors.

Primers for the PCR totalled 60 Vbeta and 13 Jbeta. This table comes from immunoSEQ multiplex PCR, and its TCRdb copy is limited to in-frame clones, with some not included. The sample yields some 120,000 clones, around 72% seen once. In regard to this clone: The antigen is unknown.

This CDR3 comprises 16 residues. Per the germline V gene, CDR1 is SGHDN and CDR2 is FVKESK. The receptor was isolated from a woman between 50 and 59 years old in good health and CMV-seropositive. Sequencing input: PBMCs. The chain couples TRBV14 to TRBJ2-5, with 10 nucleotides matching TRBD2. The J call is doubtful: the DNA matches TRBJ2-7 better. CDR3 residues: CASSQGPSGGIYEQYF. As DNA, the CDR3 is TGTGCCAGCAGCCAAGGCCCTAGCGGGGGCATATACGAGCAGTACTTC.